What follows is one T cell receptor (beta chain) and its context. It lacks a known antigen. No much larger clonotype is one base removed from it; base qualities were not supplied. Per the germline V gene, LGHNA is the CDR1 and YSLEER is the CDR2. V lost 0 bases and J lost 7 bases, and the count of bases not matched to a germline gene is 11. The CDR3 contains 17 residues, cysteine and phenylalanine counted. The kept DNA is CDR3 alone, 51 bases in frame from the first base. The sequencer was an Illumina NovaSeq 6000. Using 5'RACE with constant-segment primers, TCRalpha and TCRbeta cDNA libraries were constructed, with sample barcodes and unique molecular identifiers added in the process. Trizol reagent was used to extract RNA from every sample. The libraries were amplified in two PCR steps, and the second step added a second sample barcode and Illumina TruSeq adapters. The libraries were sequenced on an Illumina NovaSeq using 2 x 150 bp paired-end reads. As for the original processing: With migec v1.2.7, reads were demultiplexed and then collapsed into UMI-guided consensus sequences. With mixcr v2.1.11, UMI consensuses were aligned to TRA and TRB V and J templates and assembled into clonotypes. Expanded or contracted clonotypes were those called significant by both edgeR and NoisET, with noise models trained on biological replicates. For edgeR calls, a false discovery rate-adjusted p below 0.01 and a log2 fold-change threshold of 1 were applied. As an exploratory analysis of dynamics, max-normalized trajectories of the 1000 most abundant clonotypes were examined with PCA combined with hierarchical clustering. Each responding clone was given a CD4 or CD8 phenotype based on the CD4+ and CD8+ repertoires, which had been sequenced separately. TCRdb reanalyzed the raw reads on its own, using fastp at Q25 for trimming and MiXCR for clone calling, and kept in-frame beta chains. Records with the same CDR3 protein are collapsed into one entry carrying the most frequent genes and DNA. In this record, the V and J calls reflect TCRdb's handling and not the investigators' own analysis. The sample includes just under 350,000 distinct CDR3 sequences, with 13% observed a single time. The ten largest clones add up to 20% to 25% of the sample.

PBMCs were isolated by Ficoll-Paque density gradient centrifugation. The data are from a study of T-cell memory formation after mild COVID-19 (dated by TCRdb to the early 2020s). Study-wide context: Most TCR sequence clusters were specific to one of the two donors. The cohort comprised two young, previously healthy adult volunteers, one female and one male. T-cell clones expanding and contracting after mild COVID-19 in two donors were tracked by longitudinal TCRalpha and TCRbeta repertoire sequencing.

The investigation overall reported the following: Contracting CD4+ clones turned up mainly in the CM and EM memory subsets, whereas EMRA was where CD8+ clones were enriched. Some responding clones were found in pre-infection memory, which suggests that pre-existing cross-reactive memory T cells took part in the SARS-CoV-2 response. Whether the second-wave clones peaking on day 37 were SARS-CoV-2 specific was not confirmed. The study included only a couple of mild cases, and larger cohorts that include severe cases with pre-infection samples were judged to be necessary. From day 15 to 85, contracting clones showed balanced CD4/CD8 phenotypes, whereas a second wave of clones that expanded from day 15 to 37 leaned towards CD4+.

The chain uses TRBV4-3 and TRBJ2-2; 7 middle bases align to TRBD2. This TCR was recovered from a man between 18 and 35 years old who had mild COVID-19 (a few samples of this study predate the infection). The sample titles of this study are shuffled in the database, so cell type and time point are left out; the donor was told from shared clones. The specimen was PBMCs or a T cell subset sorted from them (not recorded which). The CDR3 reads CASSQDTSGGSSGELFF. The DNA reads TGCGCCAGCAGCCAAGATACCTCGGGAGGTTCCAGCGGGGAGCTGTTTTTT.